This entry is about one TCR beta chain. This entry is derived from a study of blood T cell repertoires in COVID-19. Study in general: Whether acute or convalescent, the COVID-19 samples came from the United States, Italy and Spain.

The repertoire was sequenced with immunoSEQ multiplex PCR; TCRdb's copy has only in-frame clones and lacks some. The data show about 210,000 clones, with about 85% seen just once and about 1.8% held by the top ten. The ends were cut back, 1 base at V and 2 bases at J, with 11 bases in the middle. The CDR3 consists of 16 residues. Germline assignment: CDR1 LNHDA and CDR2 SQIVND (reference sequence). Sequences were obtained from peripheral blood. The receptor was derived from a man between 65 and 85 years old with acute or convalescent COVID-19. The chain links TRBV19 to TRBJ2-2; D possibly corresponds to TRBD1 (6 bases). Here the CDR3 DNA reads TGTGCCAGTAGTATAGGAGGGACACTCAACACCGGGGAGCTGTTTTTT. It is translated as CASSIGGTLNTGELFF. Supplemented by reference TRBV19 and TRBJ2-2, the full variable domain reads DGGITQSPKYLFRKEGQNVTLSCEQNLNHDAMYWYRQDPGQGLRLIYYSQIVNDFQKGDIAEGYSVSREKKESFPLTVTSAQKNPTAFYLCASSIGGTLNTGELFFGEGSRLTVL.